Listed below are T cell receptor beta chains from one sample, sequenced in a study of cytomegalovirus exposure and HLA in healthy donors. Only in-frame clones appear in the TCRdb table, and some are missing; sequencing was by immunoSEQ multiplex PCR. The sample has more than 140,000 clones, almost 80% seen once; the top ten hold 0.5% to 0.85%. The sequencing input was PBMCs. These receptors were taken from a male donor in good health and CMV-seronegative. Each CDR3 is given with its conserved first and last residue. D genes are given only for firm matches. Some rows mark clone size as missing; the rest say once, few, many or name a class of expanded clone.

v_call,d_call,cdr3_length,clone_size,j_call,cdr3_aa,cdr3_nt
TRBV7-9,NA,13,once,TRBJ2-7,CSSSFDSKGEQYF,TGTTCCAGCAGCTTTGACAGTAAGGGCGAGCAGTACTTC
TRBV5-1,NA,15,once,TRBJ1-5,CASSLGGFSNQPQHF,TGCGCCAGCAGCTTGGGGGGCTTTAGCAATCAGCCCCAGCATTTT
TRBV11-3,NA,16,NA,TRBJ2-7,CASSSGLSSGSYEQYF,TGTGCCAGCAGCTCAGGTTTGTCGAGCGGATCCTACGAGCAGTACTTC
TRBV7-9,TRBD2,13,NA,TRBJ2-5,CASSGGLAETQYF,TGTGCCAGCAGCGGGGGACTAGCGGAGACCCAGTACTTC
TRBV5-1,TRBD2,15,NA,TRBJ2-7,CASSTTSGGAYEQYF,TGCGCCAGCAGCACGACTAGCGGGGGGGCCTACGAGCAGTACTTC
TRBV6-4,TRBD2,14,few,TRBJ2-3,CASSVAGGTDTQYF,TGTGCCAGCAGTGTAGCGGGAGGCACAGATACGCAGTATTTT
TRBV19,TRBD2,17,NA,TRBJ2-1,CASSMRTSGSPYNEQFF,TGTGCCAGTAGTATGAGGACTAGCGGGTCCCCTTACAATGAGCAGTTCTTC
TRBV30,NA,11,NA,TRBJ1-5,CAWSAEGPQHF,TGTGCCTGGAGTGCTGAGGGGCCCCAGCATTTT
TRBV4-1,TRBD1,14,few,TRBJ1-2,CASRMGDRDYGYTF,TGCGCCAGCAGAATGGGGGACAGGGACTATGGCTACACCTTC
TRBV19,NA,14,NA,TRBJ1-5,CASSTLWDTQPQHF,TGTGCCAGTAGTACGCTCTGGGACACTCAGCCCCAGCATTTT
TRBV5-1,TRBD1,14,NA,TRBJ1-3,CASSTGTGGNTIYF,TGCGCCAGCAGCACCGGGACAGGGGGAAACACCATATATTTT
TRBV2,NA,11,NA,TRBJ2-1,CASTQSGEQFF,TGTGCCAGCACCCAATCGGGTGAGCAGTTCTTC
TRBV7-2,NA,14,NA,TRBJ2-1,CASSPQGGNNEQFF,TGTGCCAGCAGCCCCCAAGGCGGGAACAATGAGCAGTTCTTC
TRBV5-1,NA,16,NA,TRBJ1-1,CASSFITGEGDTEAFF,TGCGCCAGCAGCTTTATTACAGGAGAAGGGGACACTGAAGCTTTCTTT
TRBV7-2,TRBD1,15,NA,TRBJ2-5,CASSGTGGVRETQYF,TGTGCCAGCAGCGGGACAGGGGGCGTGAGGGAGACCCAGTACTTC
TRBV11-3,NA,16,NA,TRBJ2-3,CASSLGGDEVTDTQYF,TGTGCCAGCAGCTTAGGGGGAGATGAAGTCACAGATACGCAGTATTTT
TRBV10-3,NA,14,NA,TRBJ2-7,CAINSDGSSYEQYF,TGTGCCATCAATTCGGACGGGAGCTCCTACGAGCAGTACTTC
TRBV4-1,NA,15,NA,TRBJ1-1,CASSPQPGENTEAFF,TGCGCCAGCAGCCCTCAACCGGGAGAAAACACTGAAGCTTTCTTT